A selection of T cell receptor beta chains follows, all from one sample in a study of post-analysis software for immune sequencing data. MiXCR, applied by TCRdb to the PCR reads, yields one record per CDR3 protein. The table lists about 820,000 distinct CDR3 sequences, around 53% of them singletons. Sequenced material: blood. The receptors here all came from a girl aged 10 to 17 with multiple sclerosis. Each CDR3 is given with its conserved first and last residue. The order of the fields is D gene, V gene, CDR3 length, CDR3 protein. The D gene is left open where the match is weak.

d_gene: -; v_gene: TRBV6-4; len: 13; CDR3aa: CASSVKPENEQFF
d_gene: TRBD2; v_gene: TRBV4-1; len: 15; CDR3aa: CASSQLGLAFYEQYF
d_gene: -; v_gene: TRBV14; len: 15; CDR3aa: CASSQDLLQDNEQYF
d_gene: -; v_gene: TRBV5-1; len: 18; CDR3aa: CASSRDKRGAGGTDTQYF
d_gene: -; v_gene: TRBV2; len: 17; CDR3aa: CASSENRMSVSGNEQFF
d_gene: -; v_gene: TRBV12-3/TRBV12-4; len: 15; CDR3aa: CASSREGAVYNEQFF
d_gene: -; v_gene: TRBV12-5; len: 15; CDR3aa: CASGSTGTHYNEQFF
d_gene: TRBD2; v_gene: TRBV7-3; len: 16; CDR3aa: CASSLAGGGSRNEQFF
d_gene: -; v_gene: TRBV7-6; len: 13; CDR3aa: CASSSTTEYEQYF
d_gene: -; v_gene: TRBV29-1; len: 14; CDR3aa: CSVEDGRSTDTQYF
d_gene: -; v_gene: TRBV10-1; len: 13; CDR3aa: CASARTGTDTQYF
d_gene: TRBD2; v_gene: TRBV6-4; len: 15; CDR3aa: CASSDWTSKNNEQFF
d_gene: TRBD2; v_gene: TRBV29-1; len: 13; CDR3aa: CSVGGGSSFEQYF
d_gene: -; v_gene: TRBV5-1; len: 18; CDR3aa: CASSLGDRAGSSYNEQFF
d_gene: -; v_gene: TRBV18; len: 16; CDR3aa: CASSRAQGDPSYEQYF
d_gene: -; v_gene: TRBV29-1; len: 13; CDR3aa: CSVEISGSYEQYF
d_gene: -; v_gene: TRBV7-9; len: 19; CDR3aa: CASSLGAARTLSSYNEQFF
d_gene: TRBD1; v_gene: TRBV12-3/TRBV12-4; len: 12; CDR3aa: CKTGTGQSGYTF
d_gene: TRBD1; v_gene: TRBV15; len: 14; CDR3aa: CATSKDRGRTEAFF
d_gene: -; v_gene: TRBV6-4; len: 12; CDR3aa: CASSGLTGELFF
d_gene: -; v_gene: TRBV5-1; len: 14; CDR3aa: CASNLISSTDTQYF
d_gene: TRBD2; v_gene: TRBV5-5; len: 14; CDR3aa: CASSAGLSQETQYF
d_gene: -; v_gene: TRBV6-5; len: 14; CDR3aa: CASSYSATGYEQYF
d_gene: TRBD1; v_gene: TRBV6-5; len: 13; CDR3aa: CASSQGGGQPQHF
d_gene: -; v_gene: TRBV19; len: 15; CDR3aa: CASSISPSTAFEAFF
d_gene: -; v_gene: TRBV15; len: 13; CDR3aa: CATSTEQGREQYF
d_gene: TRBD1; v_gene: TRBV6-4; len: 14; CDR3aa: CASSEGQGSEKLFF
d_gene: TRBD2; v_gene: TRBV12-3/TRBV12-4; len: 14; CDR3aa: CASSLQLAGVEQYF
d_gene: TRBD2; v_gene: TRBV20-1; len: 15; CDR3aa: CSAPPLAGGYNEQFF
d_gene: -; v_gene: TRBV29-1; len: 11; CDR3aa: CSVEDARTQYF
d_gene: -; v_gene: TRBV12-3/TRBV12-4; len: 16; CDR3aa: CASSLAGLLSGNTIYF
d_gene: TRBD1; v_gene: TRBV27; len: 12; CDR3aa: CASSSQGAEQYF
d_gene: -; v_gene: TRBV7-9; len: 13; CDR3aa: CASSTTTSYEQYF
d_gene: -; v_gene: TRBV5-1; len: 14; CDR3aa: CASSLTGPHNEQFF
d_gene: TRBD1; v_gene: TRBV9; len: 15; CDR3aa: CASSDDRDMNTEAFF
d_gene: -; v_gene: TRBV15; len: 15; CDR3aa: CATSRGTGSGYGYTF
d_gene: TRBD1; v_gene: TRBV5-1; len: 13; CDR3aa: CASSKDRVETQYF
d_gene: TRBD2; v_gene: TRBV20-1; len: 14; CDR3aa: CSATLAASYNEQFF
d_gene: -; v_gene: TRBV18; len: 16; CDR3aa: CASSPVVQGTNTEAFF